This T cell receptor beta chain was found in a study of response to subunit inactivated influenza vaccine. This clonotype was counted ten times or more. The antigen remains unidentified. Study outcomes and limitations: After each seasonal influenza vaccination, few new T cells are recruited, the authors suggested.

The CDR3 length is 11 residues. Germline V gene lookup returns CDR1 MNHEY and CDR2 SVGEGT. Trimming stripped 6 bases from V and 7 bases from J, with 9 bases between. A single record per CDR3 protein comes from TCRdb applying MiXCR to the RT-PCR reads. Among hundreds of thousands of distinct CDR3 sequences listed, around 8% were seen once. The chain links TRBV6-2 or TRBV6-3 to TRBJ2-5; D ambiguous. The sample here was PBMCs from blood, taken roughly 24 months after vaccination. This sequence was found in a man aged 50 to 69 who received an inactivated influenza vaccine. CDR3 sequence: CASRAGVTQYF. CDR3 coding DNA: TGTGCCAGCAGGGCTGGGGTGACCCAGTACTTC.